This T cell receptor (beta chain) was captured in a study of STAT3 mutations in large granular lymphocyte leukemia. Study-level results: Clonal expansion was inferred from samples taken at other timepoints. In T-cell large granular lymphocyte leukemia, about half of patients showed multiple immunodominant subclonotypes. In about 30% of the 18 patients, new TCR clonotypes emerged after therapy.

Assay used: immunoSEQ multiplex PCR; TCRdb lists only in-frame clones, some missing. There are roughly 4,200 clones in the sample; 66% occur only once, and roughly 70% lies in the top ten. The V gene's germline CDR1 is KGHSH and CDR2 LQKENI. The CDR3 spans 15 residues. V lost 1 base, J lost 7 bases, and 16 bases lay in between. As concerns this clone: Its matching antigen is unknown.

The chain combines TRBV18 with TRBJ1-2; D is unclear. Specimen: peripheral blood mononuclear cells. The source of this sequence is a man aged 55 to 70 with T-cell large granular lymphocyte leukemia. Some clones in this sample may be carry-over from other donors' samples. The CDR3 is CASSPQDAVVAGYTF. CDR3 DNA sequence: TGTGCCAGCTCACCACAGGATGCCGTGGTGGCTGGCTACACCTTC.